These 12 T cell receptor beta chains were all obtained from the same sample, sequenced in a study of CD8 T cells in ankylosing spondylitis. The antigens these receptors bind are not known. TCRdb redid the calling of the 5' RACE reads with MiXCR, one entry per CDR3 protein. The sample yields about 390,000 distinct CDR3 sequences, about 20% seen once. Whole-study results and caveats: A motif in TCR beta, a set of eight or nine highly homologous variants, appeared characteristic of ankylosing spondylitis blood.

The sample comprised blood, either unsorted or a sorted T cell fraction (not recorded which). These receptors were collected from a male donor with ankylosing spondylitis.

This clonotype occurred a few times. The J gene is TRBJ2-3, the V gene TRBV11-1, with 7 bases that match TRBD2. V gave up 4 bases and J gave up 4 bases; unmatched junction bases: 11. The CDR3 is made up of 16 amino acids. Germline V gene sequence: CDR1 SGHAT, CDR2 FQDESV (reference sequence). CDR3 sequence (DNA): TGTGCCAGCAGCTACCCCAAGGCGGGAGCTTCAGATACGCAGTATTTT. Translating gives CASSYPKAGASDTQYF.

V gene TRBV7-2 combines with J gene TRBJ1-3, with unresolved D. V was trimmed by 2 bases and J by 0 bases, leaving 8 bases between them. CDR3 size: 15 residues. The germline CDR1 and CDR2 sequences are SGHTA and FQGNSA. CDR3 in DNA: TGTGCCAGCAGCTTACGAACTATCTCTGGAAACACCATATATTTT. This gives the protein CASSLRTISGNTIYF.

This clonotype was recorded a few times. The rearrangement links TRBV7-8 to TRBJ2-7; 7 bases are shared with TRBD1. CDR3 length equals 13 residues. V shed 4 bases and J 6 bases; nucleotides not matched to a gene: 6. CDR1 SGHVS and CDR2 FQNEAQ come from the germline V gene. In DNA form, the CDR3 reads TGTGCCAGCAGCTCCGGACAGGCGGCCGAGCAGTACTTC. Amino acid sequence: CASSSGQAAEQYF.

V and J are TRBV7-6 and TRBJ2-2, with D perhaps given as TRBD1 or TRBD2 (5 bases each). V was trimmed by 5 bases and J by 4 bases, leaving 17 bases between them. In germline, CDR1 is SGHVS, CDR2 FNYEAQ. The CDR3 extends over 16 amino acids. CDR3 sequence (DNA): TGTGCCAGCAGCCCGGTGGGCAGGGCGGGCACCGGGGAGCTGTTTTTT. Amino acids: CASSPVGRAGTGELFF.

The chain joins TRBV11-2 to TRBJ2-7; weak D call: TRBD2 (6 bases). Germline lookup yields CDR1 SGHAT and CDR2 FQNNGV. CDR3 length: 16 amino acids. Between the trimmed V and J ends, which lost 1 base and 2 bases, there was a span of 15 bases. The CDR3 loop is CASSLGVGGLTYEQYF. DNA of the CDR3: TGTGCCAGCAGCTTAGGGGTCGGGGGACTTACCTACGAGCAGTACTTC.

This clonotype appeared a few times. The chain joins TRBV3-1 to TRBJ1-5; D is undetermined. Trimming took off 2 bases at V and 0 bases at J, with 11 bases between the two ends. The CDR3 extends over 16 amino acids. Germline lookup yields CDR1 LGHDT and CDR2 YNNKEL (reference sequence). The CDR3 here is CASSQFPGYSNQPQHF. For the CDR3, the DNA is TGTGCCAGCAGCCAATTTCCGGGGTATAGCAATCAGCCCCAGCATTTT.

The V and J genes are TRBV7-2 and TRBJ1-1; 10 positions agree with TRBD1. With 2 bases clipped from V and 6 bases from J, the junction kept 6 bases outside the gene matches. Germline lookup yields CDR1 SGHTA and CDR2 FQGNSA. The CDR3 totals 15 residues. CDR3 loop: CASSLLGQGTAEAFF. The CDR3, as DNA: TGTGCCAGCAGCTTATTGGGACAGGGGACCGCTGAAGCTTTCTTT.

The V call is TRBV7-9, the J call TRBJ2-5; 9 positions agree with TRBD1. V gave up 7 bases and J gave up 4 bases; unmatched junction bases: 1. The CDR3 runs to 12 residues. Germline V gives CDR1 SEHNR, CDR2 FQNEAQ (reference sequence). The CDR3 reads CASTTGGETQYF. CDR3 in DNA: TGTGCCAGCACGACAGGGGGAGAGACCCAGTACTTC.

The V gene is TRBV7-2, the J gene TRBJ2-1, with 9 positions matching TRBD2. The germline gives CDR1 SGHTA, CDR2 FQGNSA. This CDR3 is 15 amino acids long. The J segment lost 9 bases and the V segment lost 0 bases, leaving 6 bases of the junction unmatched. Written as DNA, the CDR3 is TGTGCCAGCAGCTTAGCACTAGCGGGCGCCCCTGAGCAGTTCTTC. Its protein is CASSLALAGAPEQFF.

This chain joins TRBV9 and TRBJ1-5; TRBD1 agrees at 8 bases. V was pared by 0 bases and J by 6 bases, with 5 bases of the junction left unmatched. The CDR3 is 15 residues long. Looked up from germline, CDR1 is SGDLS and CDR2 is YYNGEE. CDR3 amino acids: CASSVDGQGLQPQHF. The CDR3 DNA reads TGTGCCAGCAGCGTAGACGGACAGGGACTTCAGCCCCAGCATTTT.

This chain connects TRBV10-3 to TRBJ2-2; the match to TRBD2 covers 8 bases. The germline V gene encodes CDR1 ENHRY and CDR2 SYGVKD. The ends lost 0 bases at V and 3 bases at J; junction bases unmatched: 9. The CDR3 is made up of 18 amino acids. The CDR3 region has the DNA TGTGCCATCAGTGAGTCGATGGTGCGGGAGGTGGACACCGGGGAGCTGTTTTTT. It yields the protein CAISESMVREVDTGELFF.

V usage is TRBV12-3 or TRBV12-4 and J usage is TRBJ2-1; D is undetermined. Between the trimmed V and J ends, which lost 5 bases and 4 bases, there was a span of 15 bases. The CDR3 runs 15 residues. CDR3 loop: CASSILGAPYNEQFF. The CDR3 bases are TGTGCCAGCAGTATACTTGGAGCGCCTTACAATGAGCAGTTCTTC.